This T cell receptor (beta chain) emerged from a study of blood T cell repertoires in COVID-19. On the study more broadly: Researchers got acute and convalescent COVID-19 samples from the United States, Italy and Spain. Sample material is recorded as cDNA or gDNA derived from T cells, B-cell-depleted T cells, or PBMCs.

Authors' methods: Estimated nucleated cell counts came from reference gene primer amplification. Clones were sequenced by immunoSEQ multiplex PCR, and TCRdb holds only the in-frame ones, with some missing. V and J calls and clone size are those listed in that table; D and trimming were worked out from the DNA. The sample carries approximately 160,000 clones, around 84% recorded once. Recruited during active infection, patients (from Seattle) were subsequently followed longitudinally. This CDR3 has 19 residues. V dropped 6 bases and J dropped 0; count of bases not matched to a gene: 14. Per germline, CDR1 LNHDA and CDR2 SQIVND (reference sequence).

The sample consisted of peripheral blood. The sequence was obtained from a woman aged 55 to 70 with COVID-19, enrolled during active disease. The rearrangement links TRBV19 to TRBJ1-6, with 7 bases that match TRBD1. The CDR3 DNA reads as TGTGCCAGTAGGGGGACAGCACACCTTAGGAGCTCCTATAATTCACCCCTCCACTTT. Protein product: CASRGTAHLRSSYNSPLHF.